A single sample gave rise to the 9 T cell receptor beta chains below, sequenced in a study of shared clonotypes between healthy human individuals. Clones were read by immunoSEQ multiplex PCR, and TCRdb kept only the in-frame ones, dropping some. The table records some 2,500,000 clones, over 85% of them present only once. The sample taken for sequencing was naive CD4+ T cells from PBMCs. Documented subset: CD45RA+ positively selected. All receptors derive from a man aged 18 to 29 in good health. Some clones in this sample may be carry-over from other donors' samples.

This sequence joins TRBV27 and TRBJ2-3, with 7 bases fitting TRBD2. The germline V gene encodes CDR1 MNHEY and CDR2 SMNVEV (reference sequence). V was clipped by 2 bases and J by 4 bases; unmatched bases: 3. CDR3 length: 14 amino acids. The CDR3 protein is CASSLVGRPDTQYF. The DNA of the CDR3 is TGTGCCAGCAGTTTAGTCGGGAGGCCAGATACGCAGTATTTT.

The chain has TRBV10-3 and TRBJ2-2; D not resolved. Germline V gives CDR1 ENHRY, CDR2 SYGVKD. The ends were cut back, 6 bases at V and 7 bases at J, with 9 bases in the middle. The CDR3 sequence is 12 residues long. DNA of the CDR3: TGTGCCATCAGCATATTACACGGGGAGCTGTTTTTT. This encodes CAISILHGELFF.

The genes are TRBV15 and TRBJ2-7; 8 bases agree with TRBD1. Germline V CDR1 and CDR2: LNHNV, YYDKDF (reference sequence). The CDR3 has 16 residues. The trim removed 5 bases at V and 7 bases at J, leaving 16 bases unmatched. CDR3 region: CATSGLGRTGTVEQYF. The CDR3 DNA follows: TGTGCCACCAGCGGGCTAGGGAGGACAGGGACGGTGGAGCAGTACTTC.

The chain is built from TRBV28 and TRBJ1-5; D is uncertain. Germline V lookup: CDR1 MDHEN, CDR2 SYDVKM. Trimming removed 6 bases at V and 2 bases at J, with 14 bases between. The CDR3 loop spans 15 amino acids. The CDR3 spells CASRGKDLGNQPQHF. In nucleotides, the CDR3 is TGTGCCAGCAGGGGGAAAGACCTGGGCAATCAGCCCCAGCATTTT.

CDR3 amino acids: CASSLTPPQMANYGYTF. The CDR3 bases are TGTGCCAGCAGCTTAACTCCTCCCCAGATGGCTAACTATGGCTACACCTTC. The V call is TRBV7-3, the J call TRBJ1-2; D call uncertain. Trimming left V 0 bases short and J 0 bases short, with 14 bases between. Germline CDR1 SGHTA, CDR2 FQGTGA. CDR3 length equals 17 residues.

V usage is TRBV6-6 and J usage is TRBJ2-7; TRBD1 agrees at 7 bases. The junction had 7 bases not matched to a gene; V was cut back by 8 bases and J by 0 bases. Germline V CDR1 and CDR2: MNHNY, SVGAGI (reference sequence). The CDR3 totals 14 residues. CDR3 amino acids: CASCPGQHSYEQYF. CDR3 DNA: TGTGCCAGCTGCCCGGGACAGCACTCCTACGAGCAGTACTTC.

This clone was seen a few times. V gene TRBV4-1 combines with J gene TRBJ1-5; a weak D match, TRBD1 (5 bases). CDR1 is MGHRA and CDR2 is YSYEKL in the germline V gene. The CDR3 length is 14 residues. V was clipped by 2 bases and J by 7 bases, with 12 bases between them. This CDR3 is CASSQTGGEQPQHF. The CDR3 bases are TGCGCCAGCAGCCAAACGGGGGGGGAACAGCCCCAGCATTTT.

This clone occurred a few times. The chain employs TRBV9 and TRBJ1-1; no clear D gene. V lost 1 base and J 0 bases, leaving 13 bases between the germline ends. The germline V gene has CDR1 SGDLS and CDR2 YYNGEE. The CDR3 is 16 residues long. The CDR3 reads CASSVKSNSLNTEAFF. The CDR3 coding sequence is TGTGCCAGCAGCGTAAAATCGAACAGCTTGAACACTGAAGCTTTCTTT.

This clone appeared once. The V call is TRBV11-2, the J call TRBJ2-6, with no clear D. The V gene's germline CDR1 is SGHAT and CDR2 FQNNGV. Trimming left V 3 bases short and J 5 bases short, with 17 bases between. The CDR3 runs 17 residues. The CDR3 DNA reads as TGTGCCAGCAGCTTTGGAGAGCAACAAAGTCGGGCCAACGTCCTGACTTTC. Residues: CASSFGEQQSRANVLTF.